This is a list of T cell receptor beta chains from one sample in a study of identical twins. TCRdb itself ran the 5' RACE reads through MiXCR, one entry per CDR3 protein. The profile covers 1.5 million to 2 million distinct CDR3 sequences, with around 29% appearing a single time and around 0.25% taken by the ten largest. Sequenced material: cord blood. These receptors originate from a newborn girl in good health. Each CDR3 is given with its conserved first and last residue. A D gene is named only where the DNA matches it firmly. Clone size is given for some rows only: seen once, a few or many times, or a class if the clone is expanded.

TRBV5-1	.	TRBJ2-7	.	TGCGCCAGCAGCTTGGTAATGCAGGGCGAGCAGTACTTC	CASSLVMQGEQYF
TRBV20-1	TRBD1	TRBJ2-7	.	TGCAGTGCTTGGCACAGGGGGCTGAGCTCCTACGAGCAGTACTTC	CSAWHRGLSSYEQYF
TRBV12-5	.	TRBJ1-2	few	TGTGCTAGTGGTCTTGATCCAGACTCTAACTATGGCTACACCTTC	CASGLDPDSNYGYTF
TRBV12-3/TRBV12-4	TRBD2	TRBJ2-5	.	TGTGCCAGCAGTTCTCGGACTAGCGGGGGGGAGACCCAGTACTTC	CASSSRTSGGETQYF
TRBV6-5	.	TRBJ2-7	few	TGTGCCAGCAGTTACTCTACCAGGGGGGCCCTCTACGAGCAGTACTTC	CASSYSTRGALYEQYF
TRBV20-1	.	TRBJ2-7	.	TGCAGTGCTAGAGTTCCGGAACACGAGCAGTACTTC	CSARVPEHEQYF
TRBV24-1	TRBD1	TRBJ2-2	few	TGTGCCACCAGTGAATCGGGACAGGGGAACACCGGGGAGCTGTTTTTT	CATSESGQGNTGELFF
TRBV19	.	TRBJ1-1	.	TGTGCCAGTAGTAAAGGTCAGGGGATTGGCACTGAAGCTTTCTTT	CASSKGQGIGTEAFF
TRBV12-3/TRBV12-4	.	TRBJ2-7	once	TGTGCCAGCAGTTTATCCAGCCGCTCCTACAATGAGCAGTACTTC	CASSLSSRSYNEQYF
TRBV7-6	.	TRBJ1-6	once	TGTGCCAGCAGCCCCGGCGGGACCCTGTATAATTCACCCCTCCACTTT	CASSPGGTLYNSPLHF
TRBV6-1	.	TRBJ2-3	.	TGTGCCAGCAGTGAATTCCCAGGGGTGGATACGCAGTATTTT	CASSEFPGVDTQYF
TRBV21-1	.	TRBJ2-5	few	TGTGCCAGCAGCAAAGGACTAGCGGCCTACAATGAGCAGTACTTC	CASSKGLAAYNEQYF
TRBV13	.	TRBJ1-6	.	TGTGCCAGCAGCCAAGGGCTAAATAATTCACCCCTCCACTTT	CASSQGLNNSPLHF
TRBV7-9	.	TRBJ1-2	.	TGTGCCAGCAGCTTAGGAACAACCCGAGCTAACTATGGCTACACCTTC	CASSLGTTRANYGYTF
TRBV15	.	TRBJ1-4	few	TGTGCCACCAGCAGAGGACCACAGGGCCCAACTAATGAAAAACTGTTTTTT	CATSRGPQGPTNEKLFF
TRBV12-3/TRBV12-4	TRBD1	TRBJ2-1	few	TGTGCCAGCAGTCCTTGGCCCGGGACAGGCGACAATGAGCAGTTCTTC	CASSPWPGTGDNEQFF
TRBV2	.	TRBJ2-2	.	TGTGCCACCCGCAGGGATGCCGGGGAGCTGTTTTTT	CATRRDAGELFF
TRBV24-1	TRBD1	TRBJ2-3	.	TGTGCCACCAGTGACCCTGGACAGGCCACAGATACGCAGTATTTT	CATSDPGQATDTQYF
TRBV6-6	.	TRBJ1-2	many	TGTGCCAGCAGTTACTCGGGGAGGAACTATGGCTACACCTTC	CASSYSGRNYGYTF
TRBV21-1	.	TRBJ1-2	.	TGTGCCAGCAGAGAGGGACAGGGAAGTGGCTACACCTTC	CASREGQGSGYTF
TRBV2	TRBD1	TRBJ2-7	.	TGTGCCAGCACCCCTAGACAGGGACAGTACTTC	CASTPRQGQYF
TRBV12-3/TRBV12-4	.	TRBJ1-1	few	TGTGCCAGCAGCAGGGCCGACTTTGAAGCTTTCTTT	CASSRADFEAFF
TRBV10-3	TRBD2	TRBJ2-7	.	TGTGCCACACGTGCACTAGCGGCTCCCTCCTACGAGCAGTACTTC	CATRALAAPSYEQYF
TRBV2	TRBD1	TRBJ2-6	.	TGTGCCACCGGACAGGGGATCCCTTCTGGGGCCAACGTCCTGACTTTC	CATGQGIPSGANVLTF
TRBV27	.	TRBJ2-5	few	TGTGCCAGCAGCCGTTATAGCGGACTGTACCAAGAGACCCAGTACTTC	CASSRYSGLYQETQYF
TRBV20-1	TRBD1	TRBJ1-6	.	TGCAGTGCTAGAGAGCGACTGGACAGGCATAATTCACCCCTCCACTTT	CSARERLDRHNSPLHF
TRBV5-1	.	TRBJ2-1	.	TGCGCCAGCAGCACCGGGACCTCGAGGGGGTACAATGAGCAGTTCTTC	CASSTGTSRGYNEQFF
TRBV10-2	TRBD1	TRBJ2-7	few	TGCGCCAGCACTGACAGGGGGAGAACCTACGAGCAGTACTTC	CASTDRGRTYEQYF
TRBV6-2/TRBV6-3	.	TRBJ1-5	few	TGTGCCAGCAGTTACTCAGACAAAAATCAGCCCCAGCATTTT	CASSYSDKNQPQHF
TRBV19	.	TRBJ1-1	.	TGTGCCAGTAGATCGGGGGAAGTGAACACTGAAGCTTTCTTT	CASRSGEVNTEAFF
TRBV21-1	.	TRBJ2-2	few	TGTGCCAGCAGCAAAGCTAGCGGGACGTCGAACACCGGGGAGCTGTTTTTT	CASSKASGTSNTGELFF
TRBV29-1	.	TRBJ2-1	many	TGCAGCGTTGAAGTGCGACCCGCTAGCGAGCAGTTCTTC	CSVEVRPASEQFF
TRBV6-2/TRBV6-3	.	TRBJ1-2	once	TGTGCCAGCAGTAACGACCAGGGGCTTGGCTACACCTTC	CASSNDQGLGYTF
TRBV29-1	.	TRBJ1-2	.	TGCAGCGTTGGCAGGAGCTTTGGCTACACCTTC	CSVGRSFGYTF
TRBV10-1	TRBD2	TRBJ2-1	.	TGCGCCAGCAGTGAGTTTACCGGGACTAGGTACAATGAGCAGTTCTTC	CASSEFTGTRYNEQFF
TRBV12-3/TRBV12-4	TRBD1	TRBJ2-1	few	TGTGCCAGCACCCTCCTTACAGGGGTCAATGAGCAGTTCTTC	CASTLLTGVNEQFF
TRBV12-3/TRBV12-4	TRBD2	TRBJ2-3	.	TGTGCCAGCAGCCGGGAGGTAGTGAATGCGCAGTATTTT	CASSREVVNAQYF
TRBV29-1	.	TRBJ2-1	.	TGCAGCGTTGAAGACGGCAGGGAGGATTCCTACAATGAGCAGTTCTTC	CSVEDGREDSYNEQFF
TRBV20-1	TRBD2	TRBJ2-7	.	TGCAGTGCTAGCCCCTTGACTAGCGGGAGGGACGAGCAGTACTTC	CSASPLTSGRDEQYF
TRBV29-1	.	TRBJ1-2	few	TGCAGCGTTGGCGGGATACGCGACTATGGCTACACCTTC	CSVGGIRDYGYTF
TRBV5-6	.	TRBJ2-5	.	TGTGCCAGCAGCTTGTCCCGGGACTTCTACAATGAGCAGTACTTC	CASSLSRDFYNEQYF
TRBV3-1	.	TRBJ1-2	many	TGTGCCAGCAGCCAAGTAGACTATGGCTACACCTTC	CASSQVDYGYTF